The source of this T cell receptor (beta chain) is a study of blood T cell repertoires in COVID-19. Across the whole study: COVID-19 samples collected from the United States, Italy and Spain covered acute and convalescent phases. T cells, B-cell-depleted T cells, or PBMCs supplied cDNA or gDNA.

Authors' analysis steps: Amplification of reference gene primers was used by the study to estimate nucleated cell counts. Measured with immunoSEQ multiplex PCR; TCRdb has only the in-frame clones, and not every one. V, J and clone size reflect that table, while D and trimming were determined from the DNA. The table records around 70,000 clones, roughly 79% of them present only once. The germline V and J ends were trimmed by 4 bases and 4 bases, with 12 bases remaining between them. The CDR3 has 13 amino acids. Looked up from germline, CDR1 is SGHTS and CDR2 is YDEGEE. Sequenced: peripheral blood. The origin of this receptor is a man between 65 and 85 years old with acute or convalescent COVID-19. This chain joins TRBV5-8 and TRBJ2-7; possible D gene TRBD1, 6 bases. The CDR3 bases are TGTGCCAGCAGCAGAGGGACAAGGTACGAGCAGTACTTC. Its protein product is CASSRGTRYEQYF.